The 21 T cell receptor beta chains below all came from one sample that was sequenced in a study of T cell repertoires in cytomegalovirus infection. A single record per CDR3 protein comes from TCRdb applying MiXCR to the reads. The sample holds around 500,000 distinct CDR3 sequences; roughly 46% are singletons and the top ten take about 45%. These receptors have no known antigen. Specimen: cultured PBMCs, collected from culture after CMV antigen stimulation. The receptor source for this set is a human donor in good health (CMV status not recorded). Some clones in this sample may be carry-over from other donors' samples.

The chain is built from TRBV5-4 and TRBJ2-3, with D perhaps TRBD1 (5 bases). This CDR3 has 16 residues. Trimming took 0 bases from V and 0 from J, leaving 11 bases between them. Germline CDR1 reads SGHNT; CDR2 reads YYREEE (reference sequence). The CDR3 loop is CASSLGGRASTDTQYF. The CDR3 DNA reads TGTGCCAGCAGCTTGGGAGGCAGGGCCAGCACAGATACGCAGTATTTT.

For the CDR3, the DNA is TGTGCCAGCAGCTTACCACAGCGGGGCTTAAATGAGCAGTTCTTC. It codes for CASSLPQRGLNEQFF. The V and J genes are TRBV7-6 and TRBJ2-1; 7 nucleotides match TRBD2. The V and J ends lost 2 bases and 7 bases, in that order; junction bases with no gene match: 8. Per germline, CDR1 SGHVS and CDR2 FNYEAQ. This CDR3 is built from 15 residues. Full variable domain (missing parts from reference TRBV7-6 and TRBJ2-1): GAGVSQSPRYKVTKRGQDVALRCDPISGHVSLYWYRQALGQGPEFLTYFNYEAQQDKSGLPNDRFSAERPEGSISTLTIQRTEQRDSAMYRCASSLPQRGLNEQFFGPGTRLTVL.

The J gene is TRBJ1-6, the V gene TRBV12-3 or TRBV12-4; D is perhaps TRBD1 (6 bases). Deletions cut 6 bases from V and 7 bases from J, with 22 bases between. CDR3 length: 17 residues. DNA of the CDR3: TGTGCCAGCAGACTTATCCCCTACAGGGAGGGGAATTCACCCCTCCACTTT. Protein: CASRLIPYREGNSPLHF.

Here the CDR3 DNA reads TGTGCCAGCAGTTATCTGGCAGGGTATCTTAGGGGCTACACCTTC. This gives the protein CASSYLAGYLRGYTF. The chain is built from TRBV6-5 and TRBJ1-2; D perhaps matches TRBD1 (5 bases). CDR1 and CDR2 (germline): MNHEY, SVGAGI. The CDR3 has 15 amino acids. The V end lost 3 bases, the J end lost 8 bases, and 19 bases lay between the germline ends.

The chain uses TRBV19 and TRBJ2-5, with D perhaps TRBD2 (5 bases). This CDR3 is 14 amino acids long. V was cut by 5 bases and J by 0 bases, with 10 bases left in between. CDR1 and CDR2 (germline): LNHDA, SQIVND (reference sequence). CDR3 loop: CASSSAGNQETQYF. As DNA, the CDR3 is TGTGCCAGTAGTTCGGCCGGGAACCAAGAGACCCAGTACTTC. Variable domain in full (rest from reference TRBV19 and TRBJ2-5): DGGITQSPKYLFRKEGQNVTLSCEQNLNHDAMYWYRQDPGQGLRLIYYSQIVNDFQKGDIAEGYSVSREKKESFPLTVTSAQKNPTAFYLCASSSAGNQETQYFGPGTRLLVL.

The chain couples TRBV20-1 to TRBJ2-2; D is unclear. This CDR3 comprises 13 residues. V lost 3 bases, J lost 3 bases, and 8 bases lay in between. The germline CDR1 and CDR2 sequences are DFQATT and SNEGSKA (reference sequence). The CDR3 coding sequence is TGCAGTGCTAGGGGTCCAGACACCGGGGAGCTGTTTTTT. Amino acids: CSARGPDTGELFF.

The gene calls are TRBV24-1 and TRBJ2-1; 8 positions agree with TRBD1. The length of the CDR3 is 16 residues. From germline, CDR1 is KGHDR and CDR2 SFDVKD. V lost 4 bases, J lost 10 bases, and 14 bases stayed unmatched. CDR3 DNA: TGTGCCACCAGTGACTCGGCCGGGACAGGCTTTGTGGAGCAGTTCTTC. Translating gives CATSDSAGTGFVEQFF.

This chain links TRBV7-2 with TRBJ2-3; perhaps TRBD2 as D (6 bases). Trimming pared 2 bases from V and 0 bases from J, leaving 18 bases between. Germline V gene lookup returns CDR1 SGHTA and CDR2 FQGNSA. This CDR3 contains 18 residues. The DNA of the CDR3 is TGTGCCAGCAGCTTATCCTGGTTCGGTAGCGGCAGCACAGATACGCAGTATTTT. Protein sequence: CASSLSWFGSGSTDTQYF.

This clonotype was observed a handful of times. The chain couples TRBV9 to TRBJ1-5; no firm D call. The CDR3 length is 15 residues. Trimming left V 3 bases short and J 0 bases short, with 10 bases between. Germline CDR1 reads SGDLS; CDR2 reads YYNGEE. In DNA, the CDR3 is TGTGCCAGCAGCGGAGACGGAGATAGCAATCAGCCCCAGCATTTT. The encoded protein is CASSGDGDSNQPQHF.

This clonotype occurred a few times. The chain couples TRBV7-6 to TRBJ1-2; D unresolved. The germline gives CDR1 SGHVS, CDR2 FNYEAQ. Between the trimmed V and J ends, which lost 5 bases and 8 bases, there was a span of 6 bases. This CDR3 is 10 amino acids long. The CDR3 DNA follows: TGTGCCAGCAGCCGTTCGGGCTACACCTTC. Protein product: CASSRSGYTF.

In its sample, this clonotype was seen many times. The gene calls are TRBV6-6 and TRBJ2-7; D is possibly TRBD2 (7 bases). In germline, CDR1 is MNHNY, CDR2 SVGAGI (reference sequence). The CDR3 has 17 residues. Trimming took 0 bases from V and 2 from J, leaving 17 bases between them. This chain's CDR3 is CASSYSKRGAGAYEQYF. The CDR3 DNA reads TGTGCCAGCAGTTACTCGAAAAGGGGGGCGGGGGCCTACGAGCAGTACTTC.

This clonotype has a single count. The genes are TRBV15 and TRBJ1-6, with D possibly being TRBD1 (6 bases). The CDR3 extends over 16 amino acids. V was shortened by 0 bases and J by 7 bases, with 13 bases between the two germline ends. Germline V lookup: CDR1 LNHNV, CDR2 YYDKDF (reference sequence). The CDR3 DNA follows: TGTGCCACCAGCAGAGATTCTGGACAGACGAATTCACCCCTCCACTTT. As protein: CATSRDSGQTNSPLHF.

The V gene is TRBV18, the J gene TRBJ2-3, with TRBD1 matching over 11 bases. Germline CDR1 is KGHSH and CDR2 is LQKENI. Trimming at V came to 1 base and at J to 2 bases, leaving 5 bases not matched to a gene. This CDR3 spans 17 amino acids. The DNA of the CDR3 is TGTGCCAGCTCACCACGGACAGGGGGCCGATTCACAGATACGCAGTATTTT. Its protein product is CASSPRTGGRFTDTQYF.

The rearrangement links TRBV7-2 to TRBJ2-1, with 7 nucleotides matching TRBD2. V shed 5 bases, J shed 12 bases, and the junction held 13 bases outside the gene matches. This CDR3 is built from 14 residues. Looked up from germline, CDR1 is SGHTA and CDR2 is FQGNSA. The CDR3 reads CASSPRMGREGQFF. The DNA for the CDR3 is TGTGCCAGCAGCCCAAGAATGGGCAGGGAGGGGCAGTTCTTC.

J is TRBJ2-7 and V is TRBV6-6, with 7 bases aligning to TRBD1. CDR1 is MNHNY, CDR2 SVGAGI, per germline (reference sequence). With 6 bases clipped from V and 6 bases from J, the junction kept 8 bases outside the gene matches. The CDR3 runs 13 residues. The CDR3 sequence: CASSLQGMSEQYF. Here the CDR3 DNA reads TGTGCCAGCAGCCTACAGGGGATGAGCGAGCAGTACTTC.

This clonotype was observed a few times. The genes are TRBV9 and TRBJ2-1; D is unclear. CDR3 length: 14 amino acids. V was pared by 0 bases and J by 6 bases, with 10 bases between. Germline CDR1 is SGDLS and CDR2 is YYNGEE. Here the CDR3 reads CASSVVDSRNEQFF. The CDR3 DNA sequence: TGTGCCAGCAGCGTAGTCGATAGTCGCAATGAGCAGTTCTTC.

CDR3 DNA: TGTGCCACCCATAGGACAGTTCCCTATGGCTACACCTTC. Translation: CATHRTVPYGYTF. The genes are TRBV6-2 or TRBV6-3 and TRBJ1-2; weak D call: TRBD1 (6 bases). Per germline, CDR1 MNHEY and CDR2 SVGEGT. V was clipped by 10 bases and J by 4 bases, with 16 bases between them. The CDR3 is 13 residues long.

In DNA form, the CDR3 reads TGCAGTGCTAGAGAGATGTTGGGACTAGTTGGCGAGCAGTACTTC. This encodes CSAREMLGLVGEQYF. The chain is built from TRBV20-1 and TRBJ2-7, with 8 bases identical to TRBD2. Germline loops: CDR1 DFQATT, CDR2 SNEGSKA (reference sequence). J lost 6 bases, V lost 0 bases, and 10 bases had no gene match. The CDR3 spans 15 residues.

The table lists this clonotype with a few counts. This chain connects TRBV12-3 or TRBV12-4 to TRBJ1-6, with D possibly being TRBD1 (6 bases). The CDR3 extends over 14 amino acids. Trimming took off 5 bases at V and 7 bases at J, with 12 bases between the two ends. The CDR3 DNA reads as TGTGCCAGCAGTCTCACCGGGACAAATTCACCCCTCCACTTT. Amino acids: CASSLTGTNSPLHF.

This rearrangement joins TRBV7-2 to TRBJ2-1; no clear D. The V gene's germline CDR1 is SGHTA and CDR2 FQGNSA. The germline V and J ends were trimmed by 0 bases and 0 bases, with 12 bases remaining between them. This CDR3 spans 17 amino acids. The CDR3 region is CASSLALARSSYNEQFF. The CDR3 nucleotides read TGTGCCAGCAGCTTAGCGCTGGCCAGGAGCTCCTACAATGAGCAGTTCTTC.

This clonotype was counted a few times. The chain carries TRBV7-9 and TRBJ2-2; D call uncertain. V lost 4 bases to trimming and J lost 2 bases, with 17 bases between them. The CDR3 covers 17 residues. Germline values: CDR1 SEHNR, CDR2 FQNEAQ (reference sequence). The CDR3 here is CASSSRAPARNTGELFF. The CDR3 bases are TGTGCCAGCAGCTCTCGGGCCCCAGCGAGAAACACCGGGGAGCTGTTTTTT.